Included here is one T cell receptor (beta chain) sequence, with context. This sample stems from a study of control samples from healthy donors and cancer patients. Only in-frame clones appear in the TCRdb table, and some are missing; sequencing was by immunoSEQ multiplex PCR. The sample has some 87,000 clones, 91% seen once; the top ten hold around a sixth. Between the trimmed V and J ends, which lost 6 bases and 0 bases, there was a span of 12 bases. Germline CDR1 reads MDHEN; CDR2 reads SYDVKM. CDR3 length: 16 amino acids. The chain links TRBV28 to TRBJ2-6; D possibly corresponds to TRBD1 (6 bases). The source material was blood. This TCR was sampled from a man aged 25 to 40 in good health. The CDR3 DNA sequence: TGTGCCAGCAGGCAGGGGCCTACCTCTGGGGCCAACGTCCTGACTTTC. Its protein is CASRQGPTSGANVLTF.